The source of this T cell receptor beta chain is a study of siplizumab effects on memory and regulatory T cells. Trimming took off 7 bases at V and 6 bases at J, with 21 bases between the two ends. Germline V gives CDR1 MNHEY, CDR2 SVGAGI. The CDR3 is 15 residues long. Note on this clone: Antigen specificity is unknown.

The data were produced by immunoSEQ multiplex PCR, yet TCRdb's version contains in-frame clones alone and is incomplete. The top ten clones hold about 0.7% of a sample with around 100,000 clones, 90% to 95% of them seen once. Study conclusions and caveats: Suppressive activity of Tregs proliferating in siplizumab cultures remained unconfirmed. Of the proliferating CD4+ or CD8+ clones, roughly 75-97% lacked a naive or memory phenotype that could be assigned. Tracing alloreactive clones into unstimulated subsets worked for only a minor fraction of them.

V gene TRBV6-5 combines with J gene TRBJ1-1, with TRBD1 as a possible D gene (6 bases). The sample taken for sequencing was Tregs sorted from blood. The receptor's source is a human donor in good health. Written as DNA, the CDR3 is TGTGCCAGCACCCCAGGCTGGGGGCTAGCTGCTGAAGCTTTCTTT. It specifies CASTPGWGLAAEAFF.